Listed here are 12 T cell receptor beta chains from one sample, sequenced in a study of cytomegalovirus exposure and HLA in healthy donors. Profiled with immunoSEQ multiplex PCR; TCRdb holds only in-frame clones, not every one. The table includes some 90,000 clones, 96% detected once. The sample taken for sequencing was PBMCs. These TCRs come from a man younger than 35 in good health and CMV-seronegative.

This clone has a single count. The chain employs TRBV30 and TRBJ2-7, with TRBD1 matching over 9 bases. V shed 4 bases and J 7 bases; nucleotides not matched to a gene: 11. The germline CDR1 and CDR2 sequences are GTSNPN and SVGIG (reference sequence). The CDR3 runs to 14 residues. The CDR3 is CAWMAGTGTKEQYF. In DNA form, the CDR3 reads TGTGCCTGGATGGCCGGGACAGGGACGAAGGAGCAGTACTTC.

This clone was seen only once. For the CDR3, the DNA is TGTGCCAGCAGCTTAGGGGCAAGTGCAACTAATGAAAAACTGTTTTTT. It is translated as CASSLGASATNEKLFF. J is TRBJ1-4 and V is TRBV11-3; D not resolved. The CDR3 spans 16 residues. Per germline, CDR1 SGHNT and CDR2 YENEEA. Trimming took 1 base from V and 0 from J, leaving 9 bases between them. Using reference TRBV11-3 and TRBJ1-4 for the parts outside the CDR3, the full variable domain is EAGVVQSPRYKIIEKKQPVAFWCNPISGHNTLYWYLQNLGQGPELLIRYENEEAVDDSQLPKDRFSAERLKGVDSTLKIQPAELGDSAVYLCASSLGASATNEKLFFGSGTQLSVL.

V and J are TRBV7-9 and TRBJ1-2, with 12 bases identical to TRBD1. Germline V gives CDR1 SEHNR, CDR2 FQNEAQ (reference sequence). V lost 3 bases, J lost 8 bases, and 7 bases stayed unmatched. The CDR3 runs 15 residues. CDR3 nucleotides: TGTGCCAGCAGCTTGTTATCCGGGACAGGGGGCGGCTACACCTTC. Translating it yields CASSLLSGTGGGYTF.

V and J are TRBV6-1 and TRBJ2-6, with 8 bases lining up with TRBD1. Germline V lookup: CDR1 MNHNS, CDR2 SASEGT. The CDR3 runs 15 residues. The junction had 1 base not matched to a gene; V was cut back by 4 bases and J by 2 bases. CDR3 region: CASSARGPGANVLTF. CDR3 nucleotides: TGTGCCAGCAGTGCCAGGGGGCCTGGGGCCAACGTCCTGACTTTC.

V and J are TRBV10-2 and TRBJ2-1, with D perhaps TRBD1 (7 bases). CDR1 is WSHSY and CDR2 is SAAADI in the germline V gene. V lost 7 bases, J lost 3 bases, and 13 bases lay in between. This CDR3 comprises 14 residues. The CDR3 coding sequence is TGCGCCAGCACGGCGGGACAGAACTACAATGAGCAGTTCTTC. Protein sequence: CASTAGQNYNEQFF.

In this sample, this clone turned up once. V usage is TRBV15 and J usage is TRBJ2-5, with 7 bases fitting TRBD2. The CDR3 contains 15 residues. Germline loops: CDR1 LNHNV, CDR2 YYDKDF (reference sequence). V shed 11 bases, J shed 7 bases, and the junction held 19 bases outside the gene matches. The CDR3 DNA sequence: TGTGCCGTAGGAGAGGGATGGGCGGGAGTAGGGACCCAGTACTTC. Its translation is CAVGEGWAGVGTQYF.

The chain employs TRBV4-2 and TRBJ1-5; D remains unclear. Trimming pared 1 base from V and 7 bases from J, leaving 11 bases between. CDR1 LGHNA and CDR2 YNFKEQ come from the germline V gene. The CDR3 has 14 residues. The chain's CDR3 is CASSQGVGEQPQHF. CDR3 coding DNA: TGTGCCAGCAGCCAAGGTGTCGGGGAACAGCCCCAGCATTTT.

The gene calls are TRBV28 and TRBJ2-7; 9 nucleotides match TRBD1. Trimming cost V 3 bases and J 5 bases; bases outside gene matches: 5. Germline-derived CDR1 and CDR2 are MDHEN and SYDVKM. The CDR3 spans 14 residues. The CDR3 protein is CASSFWDRVHEQYF. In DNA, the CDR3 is TGTGCCAGCAGTTTTTGGGACAGGGTCCACGAGCAGTACTTC.

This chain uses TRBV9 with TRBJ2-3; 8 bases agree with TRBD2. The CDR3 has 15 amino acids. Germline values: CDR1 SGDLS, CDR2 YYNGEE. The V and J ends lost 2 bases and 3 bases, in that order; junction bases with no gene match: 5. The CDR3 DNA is TGTGCCAGCAGCGTCACGGGAGGGCCAACAGATACGCAGTATTTT. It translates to CASSVTGGPTDTQYF.

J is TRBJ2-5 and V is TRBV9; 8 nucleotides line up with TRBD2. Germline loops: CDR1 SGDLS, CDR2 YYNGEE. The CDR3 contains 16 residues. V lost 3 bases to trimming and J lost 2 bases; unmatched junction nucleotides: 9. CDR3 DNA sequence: TGTGCCAGCAGCGCCTTTAGCGGGGAAGGGCAAGAGACCCAGTACTTC. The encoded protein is CASSAFSGEGQETQYF. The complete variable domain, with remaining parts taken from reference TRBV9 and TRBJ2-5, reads DSGVTQTPKHLITATGQRVTLRCSPRSGDLSVYWYQQSLDQGLQFLIQYYNGEERAKGNILERFSAQQFPDLHSELNLSSLELGDSALYFCASSAFSGEGQETQYFGPGTRLLVL.

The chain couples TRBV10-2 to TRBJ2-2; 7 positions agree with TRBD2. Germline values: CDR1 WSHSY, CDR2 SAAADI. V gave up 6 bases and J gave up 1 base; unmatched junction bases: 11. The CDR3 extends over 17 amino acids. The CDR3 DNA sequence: TGCGCCAGCAGGGTACCGGGACTAACGCAGAACACCGGGGAGCTGTTTTTT. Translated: CASRVPGLTQNTGELFF.

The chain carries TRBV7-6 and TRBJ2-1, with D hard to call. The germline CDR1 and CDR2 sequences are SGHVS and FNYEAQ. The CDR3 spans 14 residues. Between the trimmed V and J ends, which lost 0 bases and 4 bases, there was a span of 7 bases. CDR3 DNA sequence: TGTGCCAGCAGCTTAGCCTACCCTTACAATGAGCAGTTCTTC. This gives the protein CASSLAYPYNEQFF.